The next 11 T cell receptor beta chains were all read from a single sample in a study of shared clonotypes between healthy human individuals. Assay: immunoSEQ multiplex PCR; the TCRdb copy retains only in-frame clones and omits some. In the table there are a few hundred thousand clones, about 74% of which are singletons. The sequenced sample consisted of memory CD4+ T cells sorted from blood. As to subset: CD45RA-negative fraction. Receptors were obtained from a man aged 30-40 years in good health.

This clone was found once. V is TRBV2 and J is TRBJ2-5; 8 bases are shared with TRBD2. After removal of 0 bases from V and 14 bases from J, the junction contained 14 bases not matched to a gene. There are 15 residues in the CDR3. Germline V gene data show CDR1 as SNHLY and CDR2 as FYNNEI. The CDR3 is CASSEASGEREIPYF. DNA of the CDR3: TGTGCCAGCAGTGAAGCGTCGGGGGAGCGGGAGATCCCATACTTC.

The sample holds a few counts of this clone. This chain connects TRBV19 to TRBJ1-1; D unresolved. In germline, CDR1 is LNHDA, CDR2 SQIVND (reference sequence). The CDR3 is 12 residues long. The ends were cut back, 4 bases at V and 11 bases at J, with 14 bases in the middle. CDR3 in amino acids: CASSSTGSAAFF. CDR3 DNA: TGTGCCAGTAGTAGTACGGGTAGCGCGGCTTTCTTT.

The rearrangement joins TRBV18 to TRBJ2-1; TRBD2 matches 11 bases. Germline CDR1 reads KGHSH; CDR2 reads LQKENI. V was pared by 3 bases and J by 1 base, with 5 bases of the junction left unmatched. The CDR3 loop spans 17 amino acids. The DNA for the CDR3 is TGTGCCAGCTCACCGACTAGCGGGGCCCGTTCCTACAATGAGCAGTTCTTC. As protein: CASSPTSGARSYNEQFF.

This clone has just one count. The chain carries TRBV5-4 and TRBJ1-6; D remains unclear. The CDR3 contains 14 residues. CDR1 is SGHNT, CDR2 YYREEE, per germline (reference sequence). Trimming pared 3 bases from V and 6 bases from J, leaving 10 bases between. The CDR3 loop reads CASSSEKRNSPLHF. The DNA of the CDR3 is TGTGCCAGCAGCTCGGAGAAGCGTAATTCACCCCTCCACTTT. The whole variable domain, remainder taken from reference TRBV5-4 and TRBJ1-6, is ETGVTQSPTHLIKTRGQQVTLRCSSQSGHNTVSWYQQALGQGPQFIFQYYREEENGRGNFPPRFSGLQFPNYSSELNVNALELDDSALYLCASSSEKRNSPLHFGNGTRLTVT.

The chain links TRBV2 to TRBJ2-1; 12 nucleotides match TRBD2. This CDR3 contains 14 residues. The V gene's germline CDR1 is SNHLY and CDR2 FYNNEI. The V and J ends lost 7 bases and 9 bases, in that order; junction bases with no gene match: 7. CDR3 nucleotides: TGTGCCAGCAACCTAGCGGGAGGGAATGGTGAGCAGTTCTTC. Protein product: CASNLAGGNGEQFF.

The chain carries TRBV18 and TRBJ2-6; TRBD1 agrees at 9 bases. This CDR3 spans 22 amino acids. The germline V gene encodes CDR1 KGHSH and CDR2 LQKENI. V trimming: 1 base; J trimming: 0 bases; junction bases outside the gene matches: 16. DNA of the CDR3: TGTGCCAGCTCACCACTAAGACAGGGGGAGCTCCCTCTTAGCTCTGGGGCCAACGTCCTGACTTTC. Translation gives CASSPLRQGELPLSSGANVLTF.

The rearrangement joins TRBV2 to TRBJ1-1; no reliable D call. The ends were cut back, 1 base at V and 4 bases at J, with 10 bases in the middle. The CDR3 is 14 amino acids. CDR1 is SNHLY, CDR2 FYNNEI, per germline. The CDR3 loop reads CASSEVGMSTEAFF. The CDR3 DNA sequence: TGTGCCAGCAGTGAAGTGGGGATGAGCACTGAAGCTTTCTTT.

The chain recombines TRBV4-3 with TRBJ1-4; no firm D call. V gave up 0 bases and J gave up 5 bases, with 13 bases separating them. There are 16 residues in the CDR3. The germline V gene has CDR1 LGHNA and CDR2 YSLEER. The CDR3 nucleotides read TGCGCCAGCAGCCAAGACCGAAATACCGTGAATGAAAAACTGTTTTTT. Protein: CASSQDRNTVNEKLFF.

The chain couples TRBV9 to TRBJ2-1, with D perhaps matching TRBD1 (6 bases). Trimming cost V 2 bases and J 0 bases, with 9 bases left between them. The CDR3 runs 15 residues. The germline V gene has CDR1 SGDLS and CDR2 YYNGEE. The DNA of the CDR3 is TGTGCCAGCAGCGTCACAGGGAGCTCCTACAATGAGCAGTTCTTC. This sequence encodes CASSVTGSSYNEQFF.

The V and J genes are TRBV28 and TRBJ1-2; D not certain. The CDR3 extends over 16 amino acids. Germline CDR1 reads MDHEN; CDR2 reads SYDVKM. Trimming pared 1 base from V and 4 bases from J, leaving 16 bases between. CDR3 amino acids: CASSLYAPQNSYGYTF. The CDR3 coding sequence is TGTGCCAGCAGTTTATATGCCCCCCAAAACAGCTATGGCTACACCTTC.

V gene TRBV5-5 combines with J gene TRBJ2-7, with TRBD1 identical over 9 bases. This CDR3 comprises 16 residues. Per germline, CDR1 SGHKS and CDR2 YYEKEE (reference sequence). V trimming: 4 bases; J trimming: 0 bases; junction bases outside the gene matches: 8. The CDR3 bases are TGTGCCAGCAGCGGAACCGGGACAGGGCTCTCCTACGAGCAGTACTTC. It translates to CASSGTGTGLSYEQYF.